These T cell receptor beta chains were read from a single sample in a study of blood T cell repertoires in COVID-19. TCRdb's copy holds only in-frame clones and misses some; the assay was immunoSEQ multiplex PCR. The data show around 230,000 clones, approximately 83% seen once. Sample: peripheral blood. All receptors come from a man aged 35 to 55 with acute or convalescent COVID-19. CDR3s include the opening cysteine and the closing phenylalanine or tryptophan. The size field is filled for only some rows; it gives once, few, many or a size class.

J gene: TRBJ2-1; clone size: .; V gene: TRBV5-6; CDR3 protein: CASSLVAPGQRVDEQFF
J gene: TRBJ1-2; clone size: .; V gene: TRBV2; CDR3 protein: CASSEALSAAGGYTF
J gene: TRBJ2-7; clone size: .; V gene: TRBV7-2; CDR3 protein: CASSLGGGRGEQYF
J gene: TRBJ2-7; clone size: .; V gene: TRBV20-1; CDR3 protein: CSASSVAGEGLEQYF
J gene: TRBJ2-6; clone size: .; V gene: TRBV2; CDR3 protein: CASRPDSTGANVLTF
J gene: TRBJ1-6; clone size: .; V gene: TRBV27; CDR3 protein: CASKGDRGRSPLHF
J gene: TRBJ2-1; clone size: few; V gene: TRBV7-9; CDR3 protein: CASSDLFRGPSYNEQFF
J gene: TRBJ1-1; clone size: .; V gene: TRBV18; CDR3 protein: CASSPEGQGYLVNTEAFF
J gene: TRBJ1-1; clone size: .; V gene: TRBV16; CDR3 protein: CASSRGRNTEAFF
J gene: TRBJ1-1; clone size: .; V gene: TRBV30; CDR3 protein: CAWTKKGQGNTEAFF
J gene: TRBJ1-1; clone size: .; V gene: TRBV7-2; CDR3 protein: CASSLSRGTEAFF
J gene: TRBJ1-2; clone size: few; V gene: TRBV6-2/TRBV6-3; CDR3 protein: CASSYDRNYGYTF
J gene: TRBJ1-3; clone size: .; V gene: TRBV5-6; CDR3 protein: CASSFITGRSGNTIYF
J gene: TRBJ1-5; clone size: .; V gene: TRBV2; CDR3 protein: CASSDPNQPQHF
J gene: TRBJ2-5; clone size: .; V gene: TRBV7-2; CDR3 protein: CASGRQTGETQYF
J gene: TRBJ1-1; clone size: few; V gene: TRBV6-2/TRBV6-3; CDR3 protein: CASSFGRLNTEAFF
J gene: TRBJ2-1; clone size: .; V gene: TRBV19; CDR3 protein: CASSSIGAGTGQGDDEQFF
J gene: TRBJ2-3; clone size: .; V gene: TRBV24-1; CDR3 protein: CATSEGMGAGITDTQYF
J gene: TRBJ1-2; clone size: .; V gene: TRBV5-5; CDR3 protein: CASSLGQAANYGYTF
J gene: TRBJ2-7; clone size: .; V gene: TRBV10-2; CDR3 protein: CASSESWTSGPQYF
J gene: TRBJ1-2; clone size: .; V gene: TRBV1; CDR3 protein: CTSSHHQGAVVCGYTF
J gene: TRBJ2-3; clone size: few; V gene: TRBV5-4; CDR3 protein: CASSLAYGRGTDTQYF
J gene: TRBJ2-1; clone size: few; V gene: TRBV27; CDR3 protein: CASSISGRSSYNEQFF
J gene: TRBJ2-3; clone size: once; V gene: TRBV24-1; CDR3 protein: CATSDGTESTDTQYF
J gene: TRBJ2-7; clone size: many; V gene: TRBV4-2; CDR3 protein: CASSQSGTSGATYEQYF
J gene: TRBJ1-5; clone size: .; V gene: TRBV28; CDR3 protein: CASSLPIGQGAQPQHF
J gene: TRBJ1-2; clone size: .; V gene: TRBV9; CDR3 protein: CASSAPGGQGNYGYTF
J gene: TRBJ1-3; clone size: .; V gene: TRBV3-1/TRBV3-2; CDR3 protein: CASSQGPGNTIYF
J gene: TRBJ1-2; clone size: .; V gene: TRBV4-2; CDR3 protein: CASSYYERPGSYGYTF
J gene: TRBJ2-2; clone size: .; V gene: TRBV24-1; CDR3 protein: CATSDAKTGDGELFF
J gene: TRBJ2-1; clone size: .; V gene: TRBV2; CDR3 protein: CTVSRETTNNEQFF
J gene: TRBJ2-7; clone size: .; V gene: TRBV18; CDR3 protein: CASSPNRDSISYEQYF
J gene: TRBJ1-3; clone size: .; V gene: TRBV5-4; CDR3 protein: CASSLGHRSSGNTIYF